This TCR beta chain was sequenced during a study of shared clonotypes between healthy human individuals. Study at large: The donor group consisted of a couple of women and three men, aged 18 to 49.

The deep-level immunoSEQ assay was used. TCRdb's copy holds only in-frame clones and misses some; the assay was immunoSEQ multiplex PCR. This sample has around 340,000 clones, with 70% to 75% found just once. It was into CD45RA+ naive and CD45RA-negative memory subsets that the CD4+ cells were split. The germline V and J ends were trimmed by 8 bases and 4 bases, with 16 bases remaining between them. CDR3 size: 14 residues. Germline-derived CDR1 and CDR2 are MGHDK and SYGVNS. This chain connects TRBV25-1 to TRBJ2-3; tentatively, D is TRBD1 (5 bases). Sample: memory CD4+ T cells sorted from blood. Regarding subset: CD45RA-negative fraction. The TCR originated in a man aged 25 to 40 in good health. The CDR3 sequence: CASLPRDSADTQYF. CDR3 nucleotide sequence: TGTGCCAGCCTTCCGCGCGACAGCGCAGATACGCAGTATTTT.